This TCR beta chain was retrieved from a study of cytomegalovirus exposure and HLA in healthy donors (dated by TCRdb to about 2017). Some background on the complete study: In an earlier analysis of several hundred of the donors, roughly 300 Gb of sequence data and some 100 million unique TCR beta sequences from some 170 million T cells were reported. A separate validation cohort of roughly 130 different subjects was used in addition to the roughly 670-subject first cohort. The study aimed to test whether signatures of past pathogen exposure could be identified by cataloging public T cell receptors. Among the roughly 400 genotyped donors, approximately 76% belonged to the genetic ancestry cluster associated with self-reported Caucasian donors. In the later analysis, no new phenotypic data were used to find candidate immune exposures; instead, reliance was placed on TCR beta sequences and their occurrence across donors. Because of strong linkage in the cohort, roughly 5 DR-DQ haplotypes were treated as single units for association and clustering. To study patterns of TCR occurrence, a later analysis re-analyzed previously published TCR beta repertoires from 666 donors and added high-resolution HLA genotyping. Typing coverage differed by locus: A, B, C, DRB1 and DQB1 were typed in about 629-630 donors, DQA1 in about 500, DPA1 in 600 to 610, and DPB1 in approximately 450. All discovery cohort repertoires had been generated using a single sequencing platform. An early release covering approximately 600 HLA-typed donors comprised 250 to 350 gigabases of sequencing data and tens of millions of unique TCR sequences. To predict cytomegalovirus infection status, the study combined high-throughput TCR immunosequencing, statistical association of individual TCRs with disease status, and machine learning. Donor age, sex, ethnicity and CMV serostatus were compiled together with the repertoire data. Genome-wide SNP genotypes for about 65% of the 666 donors were used in a later genetic analysis, which treated that subset as a discovery cohort. On average, about 200,000 unique TCR beta nucleotide sequences were sequenced per donor among a few hundred genotyped donors of the cohort, with about 19% of those sequences being non-productive. HLA typing covered class I and class II loci at four-digit resolution. The study profiled the T cell repertoires of about 720 subjects by immunosequencing and related them to cytomegalovirus serostatus. An earlier analysis of 587 of the donors used high-throughput TCR beta sequencing to judge whether each TCR beta V gene segment behaved as functional or pseudogenic. What the study reported, not specific to this receptor: While some public TCRs were present in many individuals, most TCR sequences turned up only very rarely across donors. Strong co-occurrence of HLA alleles, especially DR and DQ, made assigning TCR associations to individual alleles difficult. Correlated functional status among segregating V segments might reflect linkage disequilibrium, but an unknown experimental factor could not be ruled out. The classifier was reported to diagnose cytomegalovirus status with high specificity and sensitivity in both the original cohort and the validation cohort. Because HLA typing was unavailable for some donors at each locus, only the typed subset was used in association tests. A further reported finding was that TCR beta sequences accurately predicted the HLA-A and HLA-B alleles for most subjects in the first cohort. An association between a missense DCLRE1C variant and V-gene and J-gene trimming of TCR beta chains was found in a later genetic analysis and replicated in an independent cohort. According to a later genetic analysis, donors in an Asian-associated ancestry cluster had fewer N-insertions in productive TCRs than the approximately 630-donor mean. In the study, 150 to 200 TCR beta chains were listed as associated with cytomegalovirus. In a later analysis, the rate of TCR association differed among HLA loci, with DRB1 alleles having the most associated TCRs and HLA-C alleles having the fewest. A later analysis reported that several top co-occurrence clusters appeared linked to parvovirus B19, influenza, CMV and Epstein-Barr virus. Most CMV-associated TCR beta chains appeared to be HLA-restricted in a later analysis, and the HLA associations seemed to be driven largely by CMV exposure. Immune exposure information for the cohort was limited to CMV serostatus. Because counts were too low, about 18 rarely observed V segments, including chromosome 9 orphons, were left out of the earlier analysis of 587 of the donors. The presence/absence analyses assumed that sequencing depth was roughly uniform across donors, and that assumption may not be true. Some IMGT-functional V segments, including TRBV6-2 and TRBV6-3, could not be distinguished by the 87-base-pair reads and were therefore excluded. A cluster of highly shared sequence variants was judged likely to represent a technical artifact of the sequencing pipeline. In vitro tests confirmed that a few of the cytomegalovirus-associated TCR beta chains recognize cytomegalovirus antigens. The authors suggested that the approach could potentially be generalized to other disease states and immunological phenotypes. The cohort was sequenced for TCR beta chains only, and without alpha or paired-chain data the features that could be detected were limited. At a false discovery rate of 0.05, a later analysis linked 16,951 TCR beta sequences to specific HLA alleles. In an earlier analysis of some 550 of the donors, most TCR beta V segments were observed in productive rearrangements about 87% or about 30% of the time, broadly matching IMGT annotations. Compared with equally common non-associated chains, HLA-associated TCR beta chains in a later analysis were more clonally expanded and had lower generation probabilities.

The cohort was made up of roughly 670 healthy bone marrow donors. All cohort members were sampled while nominally healthy, although unrecorded immune exposures were likely present. The donor tested CMV seronegative, placing the donor among the roughly 350 seronegative members of the cohort. A peripheral blood sample was provided by each donor, and peripheral blood mononuclear cells were used for TCR beta sequencing. The Qiagen DNeasy Blood Extraction Kit was used to extract genomic DNA from the blood cell samples. With regard to this clone: Its target antigen remains unknown. The record has no base qualities; no much larger clone is one base away.

Preparation of the library involved the immunoSEQ multiplex PCR assay. A mixture of 60 forward primers for TCR Vbeta segments and 13 reverse primers for TCR Jbeta segments was used in the multiplex PCR. A multiplex PCR assay on genomic DNA amplified the CDR3 region of rearranged TCR beta genes. On the Illumina HiSeq System, the amplified TCR beta libraries were sequenced as 87-base-pair reads. Per the source publication's procedure: In a later analysis, about 80 million unique TCR beta chains were counted across the approximately 640 repertoires, and roughly 10 million of these chains were shared by at least two donors. A nearest-neighbor algorithm error-corrected the raw reads and collapsed the reads into unique sequences, merging closely related sequences to remove PCR and sequencing errors. CDR3 sequences were aligned to IMGT reference sequences to assign V, D and J gene segments. For a sequence to be retained, at least a six-nucleotide match to both a V gene segment and a J gene segment was required. Rearrangements were classified as productive when the CDR3 lacked stop codons and remained in frame with V and J, and all other rearrangements were classified as non-productive. CDR3 was defined by IMGT convention, running from the second conserved V-encoded cysteine to the conserved J-encoded phenylalanine. The earlier analysis of 587 of the donors excluded sequences that lacked an unambiguous match to a single V gene segment. An earlier analysis of almost 600 of the donors classified V segments as functional when productive rearrangements were above 56.7% and as segregating when the standard deviation between donors was above 5%. A statistical classification framework was built for diagnosing cytomegalovirus status from the catalog of TCR beta chain sequences. In a later analysis, TCR nucleotide sequences were compared against IMGT/GENE-DB human TR gene sequences so that V and J genes could be assigned. A later analysis assigned CDR3 sequences and most-parsimonious VDJ recombination scenarios with the TCRdist pipeline. In a later analysis, each TCR beta chain was defined by its CDR3 amino acid sequence together with its V-gene family, and reads lacking a unique V-gene family were excluded. In a later analysis, several hundred highly shared, low-generation-probability nucleotide sequences were removed to address suspected cross-contamination and a sequencing artifact. A later analysis calculated a clonal expansion index for each public chain from normalized within-repertoire ranks of inferred template counts. In a later analysis, generation probabilities were computed with a VDJ recombination model fitted to out-of-frame rearrangements, and the resulting probabilities were checked against IGoR. Hypergeometric tests were used in a later analysis to score TCR-TCR, TCR-HLA and TCR-CMV co-occurrence, with a repertoire-size bias correction applied to the TCR pairs. To estimate false discovery rates, a later analysis permuted the HLA or CMV assignments 20 times. In a later analysis, co-occurring TCRs were grouped using DBSCAN, with TCRdist sequence similarity added in when clustering inside HLA-allele-positive subsets. For co-occurrence clustering, repertoires with fewer than 30,000 or more than 120,000 public chains were excluded, along with four or five repertoires with anomalous nucleotide sharing. TCRdb stores this immuneACCESS table with in-frame sequences only. Part of the clones is absent; in the studies checked, under half of the shortfall reflects unresolved V genes, and no reason is known for the rest. That table furnishes V, J and clone size, whereas the DNA furnished D and trimming. The sample includes under 150,000 clones, with roughly 79% observed a single time. 0.7% of the sample belongs to the ten largest clones.

Inclusive of the bounding cysteine and phenylalanine, the CDR3 is 15 residues long. Only the CDR3 region is kept as DNA, spanning 45 bases read in frame from base 1. Looking up the germline V gene yields CDR1 KGHSH and CDR2 LQKENI. V is reduced by 3 bases and J by 5 bases, leaving a spacing of 13 bases between them. Sequencing input: PBMCs. The sequence was obtained from a man between 18 and 35 years old in good health and CMV-seronegative. The chain couples TRBV18 to TRBJ1-4; possibly the D gene is TRBD1, per 5 matching bases. The sequenced DNA is TGTGCCAGCTCACCGCGGGACTTTCTAAATGAAAAACTGTTTTTT. Its protein reads: CASSPRDFLNEKLFF.